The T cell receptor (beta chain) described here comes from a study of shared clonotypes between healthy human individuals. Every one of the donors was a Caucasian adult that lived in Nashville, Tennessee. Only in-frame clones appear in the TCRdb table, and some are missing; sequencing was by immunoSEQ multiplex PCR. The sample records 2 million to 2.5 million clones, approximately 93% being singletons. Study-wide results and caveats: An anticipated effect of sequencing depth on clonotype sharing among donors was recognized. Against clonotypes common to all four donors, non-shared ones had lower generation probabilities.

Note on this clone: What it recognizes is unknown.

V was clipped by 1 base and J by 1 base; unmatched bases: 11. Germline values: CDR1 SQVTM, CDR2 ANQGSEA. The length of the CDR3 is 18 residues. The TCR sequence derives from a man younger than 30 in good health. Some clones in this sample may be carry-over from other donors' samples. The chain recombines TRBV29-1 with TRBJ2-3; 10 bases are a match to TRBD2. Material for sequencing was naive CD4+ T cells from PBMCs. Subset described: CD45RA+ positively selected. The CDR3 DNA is TGCAGCGTTGAAGGAAGCGGGAGGGGGGGTCTCGGCACAGATACGCAGTATTTT. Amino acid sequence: CSVEGSGRGGLGTDTQYF.